This TCR beta chain comes out of a study of T cell changes during pregnancy in multiple sclerosis. V shed 1 base and J shed 0 bases, with 19 bases lying between them. Germline V gene sequence: CDR1 LGHNA, CDR2 YNFKEQ. The CDR3 is 20 amino acids. Produced via immunoSEQ multiplex PCR; TCRdb's table is partial and in-frame only. The sample contains fewer than 55,000 clones, more than 70% of which appear only once. The sequence was collected from a female donor in good health, enrolled as a control in a pregnancy study. The source was CD8+ T cells from peripheral blood mononuclear cells, collected after pregnancy. The J gene is TRBJ1-6, the V gene TRBV4-2; D remains unclear. CDR3 loop: CASSQASGGRDSSYNSPLHF. The CDR3 bases are TGTGCCAGCAGCCAAGCATCAGGTGGGAGGGATAGCTCCTATAATTCACCCCTCCACTTT.